This paragraph reports one T cell receptor beta chain. Germline V CDR1 and CDR2: ENHRY, SYGVKD. The V and J ends lost 8 bases and 0 bases respectively, with 11 bases between them. The CDR3 is made up of 13 amino acids. Recruited during active infection, patients (from Seattle) were subsequently followed longitudinally. Sequencing was performed with immunoSEQ multiplex PCR; in TCRdb, only in-frame clones are kept and a portion is missing. The sample has around 310,000 clones, around 87% seen once; the top ten hold approximately 0.98%. The data originate from a study of blood T cell repertoires in COVID-19. Study in general: The analysed material was cDNA or gDNA that came from T cells, B-cell-depleted T cells, or PBMCs.

This receptor was obtained from a woman aged 40 to 49 with COVID-19, enrolled during active disease. The sequencing input was peripheral blood. The chain has TRBV10-3 and TRBJ2-7; D may be TRBD1 (6 bases). The CDR3 DNA sequence: TGTGCCATCTTACACAGGGACTCCTACGAGCAGTACTTC. Its protein product is CAILHRDSYEQYF.